This paragraph reports one T cell receptor beta chain. Its target is unknown. The data were obtained in a study of T-cell memory formation after mild COVID-19. Study outcomes and limitations: CD4/CD8 balance characterized clones contracting day 15 to 85, and CD4+ skew characterized later expanders. Largely, contracting CD4+ clones fell within CM and EM, and contracting CD8+ clones within EMRA. Clones from the second wave (peaking day 37) had unconfirmed SARS-CoV-2 specificity.

TCRdb analysed the 5' RACE reads with MiXCR anew, one entry per CDR3 protein. The sample yields 550,000 to 650,000 distinct CDR3 sequences, around 15% seen once. This CDR3 comprises 14 residues. Germline V gene sequence: CDR1 SGHTA, CDR2 FQGNSA. The V gene end was trimmed by 6 bases and the J gene end by 2 bases; junction bases not matched to a gene: 7. Specimen: PBMCs or a T cell subset sorted from them (not recorded which). The receptor comes from an adult woman who had mild COVID-19 (a few samples of this study predate the infection). Cell type and time point are not known. The rearrangement uses TRBV7-2 and TRBJ2-7; 7 bases fit TRBD1. CDR3 protein: CASRRDSATYEQYF. CDR3 in DNA: TGTGCCAGCAGGAGGGACAGTGCAACCTACGAGCAGTACTTC.